What follows are 18 T cell receptor beta chains derived from one specimen sequenced in a study of cytomegalovirus exposure and HLA in healthy donors. It was with 60 Vbeta and 13 Jbeta primers that the PCR ran. Assay: immunoSEQ multiplex PCR; the TCRdb copy retains only in-frame clones and omits some. The sample consists of fewer than 95,000 clones, over 55% of them appearing once. The sequencing input was PBMCs. These receptor sequences come from a woman in her 30s in good health and CMV-seronegative.

The chain uses TRBV11-2 and TRBJ2-5; 12 bases map to TRBD2. The ends lost 1 base at V and 3 bases at J; junction bases unmatched: 9. Germline CDR1 is SGHAT and CDR2 is FQNNGV. This CDR3 is 18 amino acids long. The CDR3 DNA follows: TGTGCCAGCAGCTTAGGGGCTAGCGGGGGGGGATTCGAAGAGACCCAGTACTTC. Its protein is CASSLGASGGGFEETQYF.

This clone was picked up a small number of times. The CDR3 DNA follows: TGCGCCAGCAGCTTCGGGACTAGCTACGAGCAGTACTTC. Translation: CASSFGTSYEQYF. The chain employs TRBV5-1 and TRBJ2-7; the match to TRBD2 covers 8 bases. Germline V lookup: CDR1 SGHRS, CDR2 YFSETQ. The junction had 1 base not matched to a gene; V was cut back by 2 bases and J by 3 bases. The CDR3 is 13 residues long. The variable domain in full, completed from reference TRBV5-1 and TRBJ2-7, reads KAGVTQTPRYLIKTRGQQVTLSCSPISGHRSVSWYQQTPGQGLQFLFEYFSETQRNKGNFPGRFSGRQFSNSRSEMNVSTLELGDSALYLCASSFGTSYEQYFGPGTRLTVT.

This rearrangement joins TRBV5-1 to TRBJ2-1; 7 bases are shared with TRBD1. The CDR3 totals 14 residues. With V trimmed by 4 bases and J by 5 bases, 6 bases remained unmatched. Germline CDR1 and CDR2: SGHRS and YFSETQ. The CDR3 nucleotides read TGCGCCAGCAGCCCGGACAGGAATAACAATGAGCAGTTCTTC. Translating it yields CASSPDRNNNEQFF. Full variable domain (remainder filled in from reference TRBV5-1 and TRBJ2-1): KAGVTQTPRYLIKTRGQQVTLSCSPISGHRSVSWYQQTPGQGLQFLFEYFSETQRNKGNFPGRFSGRQFSNSRSEMNVSTLELGDSALYLCASSPDRNNNEQFFGPGTRLTVL.

This clone has just a few counts. The V and J genes are TRBV28 and TRBJ2-5, with D possibly matching TRBD2 (6 bases). Between the trimmed V and J ends, which lost 2 bases and 2 bases, there was a span of 12 bases. The CDR3 spans 15 residues. CDR1 MDHEN and CDR2 SYDVKM come from the germline V gene. The CDR3 bases are TGTGCCAGCAGTTTACCACGCGGGATTCAAGAGACCCAGTACTTC. It encodes CASSLPRGIQETQYF.

The chain employs TRBV11-2 and TRBJ1-2; D possibly corresponds to TRBD1 (5 bases). Germline V lookup: CDR1 SGHAT, CDR2 FQNNGV. Trimming left V 5 bases short and J 0 bases short, with 16 bases between. The CDR3 has 16 amino acids. Here the CDR3 reads CASSPPPGRANYGYTF. In nucleotides, the CDR3 is TGTGCCAGCAGCCCCCCCCCTGGCAGGGCTAACTATGGCTACACCTTC.

This clone was seen only a few times. V and J are TRBV5-6 and TRBJ2-5; 7 bases are a match to TRBD2. The DNA end is more similar to TRBJ2-7, so the J call may be wrong. The CDR3 spans 13 residues. CDR1 and CDR2 from the germline V gene are SGHDT and YYEEEE. The CDR3 sequence is CASSRSGTYEQYF. DNA for the CDR3: TGTGCCAGCAGCCGGAGCGGGACGTACGAGCAGTACTTC.

V and J are TRBV7-6 and TRBJ2-2; D uncertain. Trimming removed 5 bases at V and 1 base at J, with 8 bases between. This CDR3 is built from 14 residues. Germline CDR1 reads SGHVS; CDR2 reads FNYEAQ. Written as DNA, the CDR3 is TGTGCCAGCAGCCCGACGGGGAACACCGGGGAGCTGTTTTTT. Protein: CASSPTGNTGELFF.

This clone has a single count. V gene TRBV6-5 combines with J gene TRBJ2-3; D unresolved. There are 12 residues in the CDR3. The germline V gene encodes CDR1 MNHEY and CDR2 SVGAGI. Trimming took off 8 bases at V and 2 bases at J, with 8 bases between the two ends. The CDR3 DNA is TGTGCCAGCCTGGGCACCACAGATACGCAGTATTTT. Translating gives CASLGTTDTQYF.

There are a few counts of this clone. The V and J genes are TRBV11-2 and TRBJ2-2, with a weak D call TRBD1 (5 bases). CDR1 SGHAT and CDR2 FQNNGV come from the germline V gene. There are 13 residues in the CDR3. The V and J ends lost 0 bases and 7 bases respectively, with 6 bases between them. DNA of the CDR3: TGTGCCAGCAGCTTAGACACAGGCGGGGAGCTGTTTTTT. Translated, it gives CASSLDTGGELFF.

The J gene is TRBJ1-1, the V gene TRBV28, with D possibly TRBD1 on 6 matching bases. V dropped 2 bases and J dropped 0 bases, with 13 bases sitting between them. CDR1 MDHEN and CDR2 SYDVKM come from the germline V gene. This CDR3 region has 16 residues. CDR3 protein: CASSLNRDTVNTEAFF. DNA for the CDR3: TGTGCCAGCAGTTTAAATCGGGACACTGTGAACACTGAAGCTTTCTTT.

The chain couples TRBV6-1 to TRBJ1-1; TRBD1 matches 9 bases. The CDR3 length is 15 residues. With V trimmed by 6 bases and J by 3 bases, 8 bases remained unmatched. Germline CDR1 and CDR2: MNHNS and SASEGT. The CDR3, as DNA: TGTGCCAGCAGGGGACAGGGTAGTAGGGACACTGAAGCTTTCTTT. Protein sequence: CASRGQGSRDTEAFF.

This chain connects TRBV6-5 to TRBJ2-7; D unclear. Germline-derived CDR1 and CDR2 are MNHEY and SVGAGI. This CDR3 is built from 11 residues. The V and J ends lost 6 bases and 4 bases respectively, with 7 bases between them. The CDR3 loop is CASRLLYEQYF. As DNA, the CDR3 is TGTGCCAGCAGGTTACTGTACGAGCAGTACTTC.

This clone was recorded a few times. J is TRBJ1-1 and V is TRBV5-4, with 10 nucleotides matching TRBD1. After removal of 4 bases from V and 0 bases from J, the junction contained 3 bases not matched to a gene. The CDR3 covers 15 residues. The germline V gene has CDR1 SGHNT and CDR2 YYREEE (reference sequence). In DNA form, the CDR3 reads TGTGCCAGCAGCCTGGGACAGGGGATGAACACTGAAGCTTTCTTT. The encoded protein is CASSLGQGMNTEAFF.

This clone was counted between two and nine times. The V call is TRBV11-2, the J call TRBJ1-5, with D perhaps matching TRBD1 (5 bases). Germline lookup yields CDR1 SGHAT and CDR2 FQNNGV. Trimming shortened V by 6 bases and J by 2 bases, and 11 bases separated the two germline ends. CDR3 length: 14 residues. CDR3 amino acids: CASSPTGGNQPQHF. DNA of the CDR3: TGTGCCAGCAGTCCAACGGGGGGCAATCAGCCCCAGCATTTT.

The gene calls are TRBV5-1 and TRBJ2-7, with D perhaps matching TRBD1 (6 bases). This CDR3 is built from 14 residues. Germline assignment: CDR1 SGHRS and CDR2 YFSETQ. Trimming pared 6 bases from V and 0 bases from J, leaving 13 bases between. CDR3 loop: CASTDRGGSYEQYF. CDR3 in DNA: TGCGCCAGCACCGATCGAGGGGGCTCCTACGAGCAGTACTTC.

This chain links TRBV5-1 with TRBJ2-5; 8 nucleotides match TRBD2. With the DNA end fitting TRBJ2-7 better, the J assignment may be wrong. Germline CDR1 is SGHRS and CDR2 is YFSETQ. There are 15 residues in the CDR3. CDR3 DNA sequence: TGCGCCAGCAGCTCCCCCCAAGCGGGGGCCTACGAGCAGTACTTC. Its protein product is CASSSPQAGAYEQYF.

The chain carries TRBV5-1 and TRBJ2-7, with 11 bases matching TRBD1. With 0 bases clipped from V and 4 bases from J, the junction kept 21 bases outside the gene matches. The length of the CDR3 is 21 residues. From germline, CDR1 is SGHRS and CDR2 YFSETQ. The CDR3 is CASSLAVGSGGQGAGWYEQYF. DNA of the CDR3: TGCGCCAGCAGCTTGGCCGTCGGTTCTGGAGGACAGGGGGCGGGTTGGTACGAGCAGTACTTC.

This clone was picked up a small number of times. The DNA of the CDR3 is TGTGCCAGCAGCTTAGTCGCAGGGGGCGCGAGTCAGCCCCAGCATTTT. Residues: CASSLVAGGASQPQHF. The chain joins TRBV7-8 to TRBJ1-5; TRBD1 matches at 8 bases. Trimming removed 1 base from V and 6 bases from J; junction bases left unmatched: 8. The length of the CDR3 is 16 residues. Germline V gives CDR1 SGHVS, CDR2 FQNEAQ.